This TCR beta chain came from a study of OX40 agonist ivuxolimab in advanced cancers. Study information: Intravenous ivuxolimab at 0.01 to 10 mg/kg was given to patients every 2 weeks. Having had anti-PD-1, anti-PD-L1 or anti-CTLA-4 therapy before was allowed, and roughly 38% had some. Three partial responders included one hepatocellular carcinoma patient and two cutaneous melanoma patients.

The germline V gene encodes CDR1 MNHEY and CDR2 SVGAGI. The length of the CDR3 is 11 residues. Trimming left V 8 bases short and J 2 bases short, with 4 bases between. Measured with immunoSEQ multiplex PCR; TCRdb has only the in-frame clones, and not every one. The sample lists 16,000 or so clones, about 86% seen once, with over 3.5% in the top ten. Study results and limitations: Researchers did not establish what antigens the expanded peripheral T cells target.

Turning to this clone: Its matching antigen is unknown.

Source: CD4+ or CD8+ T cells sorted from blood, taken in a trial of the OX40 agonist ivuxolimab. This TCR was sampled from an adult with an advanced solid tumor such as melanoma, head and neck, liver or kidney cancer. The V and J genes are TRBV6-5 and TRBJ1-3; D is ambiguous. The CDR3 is CASGAGNTIYF. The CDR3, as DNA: TGTGCCAGCGGAGCTGGAAACACCATATATTTT.